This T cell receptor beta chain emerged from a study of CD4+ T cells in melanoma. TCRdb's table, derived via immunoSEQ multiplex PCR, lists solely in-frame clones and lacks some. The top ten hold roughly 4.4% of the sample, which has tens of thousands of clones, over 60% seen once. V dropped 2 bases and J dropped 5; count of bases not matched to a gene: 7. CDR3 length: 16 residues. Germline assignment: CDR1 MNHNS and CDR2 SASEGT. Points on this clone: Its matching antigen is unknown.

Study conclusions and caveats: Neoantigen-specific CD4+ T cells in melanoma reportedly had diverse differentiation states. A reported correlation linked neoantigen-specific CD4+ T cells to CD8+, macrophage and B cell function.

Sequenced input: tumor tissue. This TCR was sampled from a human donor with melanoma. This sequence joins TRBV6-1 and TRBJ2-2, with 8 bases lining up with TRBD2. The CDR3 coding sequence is TGTGCCAGCAGTGAATGGTCCAGCGGGGGAACCGGGGAGCTGTTTTTT. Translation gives CASSEWSSGGTGELFF.